A single sample is the source of the 22 T cell receptor beta chains below, sequenced in a study of cytomegalovirus exposure and HLA in healthy donors. The PCR contained 60 Vbeta and 13 Jbeta primers. The table came from immunoSEQ multiplex PCR; TCRdb's copy has only in-frame clones and leaves some out. The table shows some 110,000 clones, with around 75% occurring only once. Material: PBMCs. Receptor source: a woman in her 30s in good health and CMV-seronegative.

The rearrangement links TRBV5-1 to TRBJ2-2, with D maybe TRBD1 (5 bases). The CDR3 consists of 13 residues. Germline CDR1 is SGHRS and CDR2 is YFSETQ. Trimming stripped 4 bases from V and 5 bases from J, with 9 bases between. The CDR3, as DNA: TGCGCCAGCAGCCAGAGGACAACCGGGGAGCTGTTTTTT. Translating gives CASSQRTTGELFF.

This clone has a handful of counts. The J gene is TRBJ1-1, the V gene TRBV4-3; a weak D match, TRBD1 (6 bases). The CDR3 runs to 14 residues. Germline V lookup: CDR1 LGHNA, CDR2 YSLEER. V lost 4 bases to trimming and J lost 2 bases, with 11 bases between them. The chain's CDR3 is CASSPDSHNTEAFF. CDR3 sequence (DNA): TGCGCCAGCAGCCCGGACAGCCATAACACTGAAGCTTTCTTT.

CDR3 loop: CAWSRGQGAGGELFF. CDR3 nucleotide sequence: TGTGCCTGGAGTAGGGGACAGGGGGCAGGCGGGGAGCTGTTTTTT. The genes are TRBV30 and TRBJ2-2, with 12 bases lining up with TRBD1. The V and J ends lost 2 bases and 7 bases, in that order; junction bases with no gene match: 5. Germline V gene data show CDR1 as GTSNPN and CDR2 as SVGIG (reference sequence). This CDR3 spans 15 amino acids.

The chain employs TRBV4-1 and TRBJ2-4; 7 positions agree with TRBD1. Per the germline V gene, CDR1 is MGHRA and CDR2 is YSYEKL. After removal of 0 bases from V and 6 bases from J, the junction contained 14 bases not matched to a gene. The CDR3 runs 18 residues. CDR3 loop: CASSQEPWNRGVINIQYF. The CDR3 nucleotides are TGCGCCAGCAGCCAAGAACCTTGGAACAGGGGAGTCATAAACATTCAGTACTTC.

V usage is TRBV6-1 and J usage is TRBJ2-3, with TRBD1 identical over 7 bases. The germline CDR1 and CDR2 sequences are MNHNS and SASEGT. This CDR3 contains 14 residues. Germline trimming cut 8 bases from V and 4 bases from J; bases unmatched to any gene: 9. The CDR3 region is CASVRDSPSDTQYF. The CDR3 coding sequence is TGTGCCAGCGTACGGGACAGTCCATCAGATACGCAGTATTTT.

The rearrangement joins TRBV2 to TRBJ2-3; TRBD2 matches 11 bases. Per germline, CDR1 SNHLY and CDR2 FYNNEI. The CDR3 consists of 11 residues. CDR3 bases: TGTGCTAGCGGGAGGGGAGATACGCAGTATTTT. The encoded protein is CASGRGDTQYF. Full variable domain (outside the CDR3, taken from reference TRBV2 and TRBJ2-3): EPEVTQTPSHQVTQMGQEVILRCVPISNHLYFYWYRQILGQKVEFLVSFYNNEISEKSEIFDDQFSVERPDGSNFTLKIRSTKLEDSAMYFCASGRGDTQYFGPGTRLTVL.

The V gene is TRBV28, the J gene TRBJ1-2; unclear D gene. This CDR3 comprises 12 residues. V lost 4 bases and J lost 5, with 8 bases in between. Germline V CDR1 and CDR2: MDHEN, SYDVKM. The CDR3, as DNA: TGTGCCAGCAGTTGGGCGGGGTATGGCTACACCTTC. This encodes CASSWAGYGYTF.

The genes are TRBV5-1 and TRBJ1-2; tentative D call: TRBD1 (6 bases). V lost 4 bases and J 4 bases, leaving 14 bases between the germline ends. Germline CDR1 is SGHRS and CDR2 is YFSETQ. CDR3 length: 14 residues. CDR3 amino acids: CASSMDRAIYGYTF. CDR3 sequence (DNA): TGCGCCAGCAGCATGGACAGAGCCATCTATGGCTACACCTTC. Supplemented by reference TRBV5-1 and TRBJ1-2, the full variable domain reads KAGVTQTPRYLIKTRGQQVTLSCSPISGHRSVSWYQQTPGQGLQFLFEYFSETQRNKGNFPGRFSGRQFSNSRSEMNVSTLELGDSALYLCASSMDRAIYGYTFGSGTRLTVV.

J is TRBJ2-1 and V is TRBV19; TRBD1 agrees at 7 bases. V lost 4 bases, J lost 12 bases, and 9 bases stayed unmatched. Germline V lookup: CDR1 LNHDA, CDR2 SQIVND (reference sequence). The CDR3 runs to 13 residues. The CDR3 DNA reads TGTGCCAGTAGTACCCGGGACAGCTATTTGCAGTTCTTC. It specifies CASSTRDSYLQFF. Supplemented by reference TRBV19 and TRBJ2-1, the full variable domain reads DGGITQSPKYLFRKEGQNVTLSCEQNLNHDAMYWYRQDPGQGLRLIYYSQIVNDFQKGDIAEGYSVSREKKESFPLTVTSAQKNPTAFYLCASSTRDSYLQFFGPGTRLTVL.

The chain recombines TRBV29-1 with TRBJ1-2; 9 bases match TRBD1. The CDR3 totals 15 residues. Germline V gene data show CDR1 as SQVTM and CDR2 as ANQGSEA. V shed 4 bases, J shed 3 bases, and the junction held 9 bases outside the gene matches. CDR3: CSVAPLQGADYGYTF. In DNA, the CDR3 is TGCAGCGTTGCCCCCTTACAGGGGGCGGACTATGGCTACACCTTC.

This clone has just a few counts. The chain recombines TRBV30 with TRBJ1-2, with a possible D match to TRBD1 (6 bases). Germline V CDR1 and CDR2: GTSNPN, SVGIG (reference sequence). CDR3 length: 12 residues. Trimming removed 0 bases from V and 10 bases from J, with 12 bases in between. The CDR3 bases are TGTGCCTGGAGTGTACGGGGGGCGGACTACACCTTC. Its protein product is CAWSVRGADYTF.

Details on this clone: At one end the junction does not follow the germline gene, possibly because of a read error. The chain links TRBV6-1 to TRBJ2-7; 9 bases match TRBD1. Germline CDR1 and CDR2: MNHNS and SASEGT. The CDR3 consists of 14 residues. CDR3 sequence: CASGDRGFSYEQYF. CDR3 DNA: TGTGCCAGCGGTGACAGGGGGTTTTCCTACGAGCAGTACTTC.

This chain joins TRBV27 and TRBJ1-2, with a weak D call TRBD1 (5 bases). In germline, CDR1 is MNHEY, CDR2 SMNVEV (reference sequence). V was shortened by 0 bases and J by 5 bases, with 19 bases between the two germline ends. CDR3 length: 17 residues. As DNA, the CDR3 is TGTGCCAGCAGTTTATCCCCCCCTGCCTCCGGGGGATATGGCTACACCTTC. As protein: CASSLSPPASGGYGYTF.

The chain is built from TRBV12-5 and TRBJ2-7, with 9 bases fitting TRBD2. Germline V gene sequence: CDR1 LGHNT, CDR2 FRNRAP. This CDR3 spans 17 amino acids. V gave up 2 bases and J gave up 0 bases; unmatched junction bases: 8. The CDR3 DNA sequence: TGTGCTAGTGGTTTGAGTAGCGGGGGCCCCAGCTCCTACGAGCAGTACTTC. Encoded protein: CASGLSSGGPSSYEQYF.

This clone has just one count. The rearrangement uses TRBV2 and TRBJ1-1; D gene unclear. In germline, CDR1 is SNHLY, CDR2 FYNNEI. This CDR3 contains 14 residues. The V end was cut by 7 bases, the J end by 0 bases, with 12 bases between. CDR3 DNA sequence: TGTGCCAGCAAAACCCACCACTTGAACACTGAAGCTTTCTTT. It encodes CASKTHHLNTEAFF.

V and J are TRBV27 and TRBJ2-1; TRBD1 matches 7 bases. The CDR3 covers 15 residues. V lost 6 bases, J lost 7 bases, and 12 bases stayed unmatched. Germline V gives CDR1 MNHEY, CDR2 SMNVEV (reference sequence). In DNA, the CDR3 is TGTGCCAGCAGATCCCAGACAGGGATTAGGAATGAGCAGTTCTTC. It codes for CASRSQTGIRNEQFF.

The chain carries TRBV5-1 and TRBJ2-3; no clear D gene. Trimming pared 2 bases from V and 0 bases from J, leaving 16 bases between. The CDR3 extends over 17 amino acids. Looked up from germline, CDR1 is SGHRS and CDR2 is YFSETQ. The DNA of the CDR3 is TGCGCCAGCAGCTTTAGGAGTCTTCTCCTTAGCACAGATACGCAGTATTTT. Protein product: CASSFRSLLLSTDTQYF.

V gene TRBV7-6 combines with J gene TRBJ2-1; 14 nucleotides align to TRBD2. The trim removed 4 bases at V and 6 bases at J, leaving 5 bases unmatched. Germline V gene data show CDR1 as SGHVS and CDR2 as FNYEAQ. The CDR3 length is 16 residues. In nucleotides, the CDR3 is TGTGCCAGCAGCTGGACTAGCGGGAGGCCGAGCAATGAGCAGTTCTTC. It yields the protein CASSWTSGRPSNEQFF. Combining the CDR3 with reference TRBV7-6 and TRBJ2-1 gives the whole variable domain GAGVSQSPRYKVTKRGQDVALRCDPISGHVSLYWYRQALGQGPEFLTYFNYEAQQDKSGLPNDRFSAERPEGSISTLTIQRTEQRDSAMYRCASSWTSGRPSNEQFFGPGTRLTVL.

This clone came up once. The DNA for the CDR3 is TGTGCCAGCAGCTTATCCGGGAACCTTGGAAACACCATATATTTT. Its translation is CASSLSGNLGNTIYF. The chain joins TRBV7-9 to TRBJ1-3; D is ambiguous. Per germline, CDR1 SEHNR and CDR2 FQNEAQ (reference sequence). The CDR3 is made up of 15 amino acids. Deletions cut 2 bases from V and 3 bases from J, with 11 bases between.

The V call is TRBV27, the J call TRBJ1-2; D is unclear. The CDR3 covers 13 residues. V lost 2 bases and J 2 bases, leaving 6 bases between the germline ends. Germline V CDR1 and CDR2: MNHEY, SMNVEV (reference sequence). The chain's CDR3 is CASSLGGNYGYTF. CDR3 nucleotides: TGTGCCAGCAGTTTAGGAGGGAACTATGGCTACACCTTC.

The chain couples TRBV27 to TRBJ1-1; weak D call: TRBD1 (6 bases). Between the trimmed V and J ends, which lost 6 bases and 1 base, there was a span of 12 bases. CDR3 size: 14 residues. Germline CDR1 and CDR2: MNHEY and SMNVEV (reference sequence). The CDR3 region is CASRLGQQNTEAFF. CDR3 in DNA: TGTGCCAGCAGGCTCGGACAGCAGAACACTGAAGCTTTCTTT.

This sequence joins TRBV7-6 and TRBJ2-5; the D is unclear. The CDR3 spans 12 residues. In germline, CDR1 is SGHVS, CDR2 FNYEAQ. With 5 bases removed from V and 1 base from J, the gap between germline ends came to 5 bases. The CDR3 loop reads CASSPLQETQYF. The CDR3 DNA reads as TGTGCCAGCAGCCCTCTCCAAGAGACCCAGTACTTC.